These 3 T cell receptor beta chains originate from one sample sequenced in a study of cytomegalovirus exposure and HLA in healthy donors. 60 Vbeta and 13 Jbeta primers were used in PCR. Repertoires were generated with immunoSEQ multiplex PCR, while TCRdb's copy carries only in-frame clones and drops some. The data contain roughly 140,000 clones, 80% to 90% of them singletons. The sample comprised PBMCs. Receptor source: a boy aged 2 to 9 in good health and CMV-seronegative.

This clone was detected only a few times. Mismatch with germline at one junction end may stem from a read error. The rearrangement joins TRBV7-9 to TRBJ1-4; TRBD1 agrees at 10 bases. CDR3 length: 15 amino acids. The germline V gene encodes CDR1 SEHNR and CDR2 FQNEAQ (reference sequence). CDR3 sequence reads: CSSSVSRTGGEKLFF. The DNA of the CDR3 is TGTTCCAGCAGCGTTAGTCGGACAGGGGGTGAAAAACTGTTTTTT. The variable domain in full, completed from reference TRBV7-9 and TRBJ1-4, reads DTGVSQNPRHKITKRGQNVTFRCDPISEHNRLYWYRQTLGQGPEFLTYFQNEAQLEKSRLLSDRFSAERPKGSFSTLEIQRTEQGDSAMYLCSSSVSRTGGEKLFFGSGTQLSVL.

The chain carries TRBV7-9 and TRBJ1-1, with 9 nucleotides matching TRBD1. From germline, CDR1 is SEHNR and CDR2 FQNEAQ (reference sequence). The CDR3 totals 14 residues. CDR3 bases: TGTTCCTCAACAGGGGGCGAGATCGGCACTGAAGCTTTCTTT. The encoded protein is CSSTGGEIGTEAFF.

CDR3 sequence: CASSERLAASNEQFF. For the CDR3, the DNA is TGTGCCAGCAGTGAAAGGCTAGCGGCCAGCAATGAGCAGTTCTTC. The J gene is TRBJ2-1, the V gene TRBV6-1, with 7 positions matching TRBD2. The germline V gene has CDR1 MNHNS and CDR2 SASEGT. The V gene end was trimmed by 2 bases and the J gene end by 6 bases; junction bases not matched to a gene: 7. The CDR3 length is 15 residues.